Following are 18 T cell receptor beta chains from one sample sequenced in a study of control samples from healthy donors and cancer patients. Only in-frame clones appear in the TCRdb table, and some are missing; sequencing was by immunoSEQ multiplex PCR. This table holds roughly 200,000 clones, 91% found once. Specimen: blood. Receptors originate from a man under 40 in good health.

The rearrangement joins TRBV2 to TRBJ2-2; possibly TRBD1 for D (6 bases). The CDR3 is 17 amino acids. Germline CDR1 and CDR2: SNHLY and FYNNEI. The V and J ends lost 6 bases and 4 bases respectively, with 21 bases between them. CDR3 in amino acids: CASSPPPGVVFTGELFF. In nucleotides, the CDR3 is TGTGCCAGCAGCCCACCCCCAGGGGTCGTATTCACCGGGGAGCTGTTTTTT.

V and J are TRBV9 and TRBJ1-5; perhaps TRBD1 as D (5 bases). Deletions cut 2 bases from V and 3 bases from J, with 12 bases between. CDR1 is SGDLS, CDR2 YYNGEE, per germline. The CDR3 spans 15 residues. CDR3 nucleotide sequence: TGTGCCAGCAGCGTCGGTGGGGGACCCAATCAGCCCCAGCATTTT. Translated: CASSVGGGPNQPQHF.

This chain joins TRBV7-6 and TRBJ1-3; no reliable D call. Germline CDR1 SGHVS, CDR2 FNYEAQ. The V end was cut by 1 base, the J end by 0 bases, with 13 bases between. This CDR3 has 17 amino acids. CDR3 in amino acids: CASSLGPGAPSGNTIYF. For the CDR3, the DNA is TGTGCCAGCAGCTTAGGTCCGGGAGCACCCTCTGGAAACACCATATATTTT.

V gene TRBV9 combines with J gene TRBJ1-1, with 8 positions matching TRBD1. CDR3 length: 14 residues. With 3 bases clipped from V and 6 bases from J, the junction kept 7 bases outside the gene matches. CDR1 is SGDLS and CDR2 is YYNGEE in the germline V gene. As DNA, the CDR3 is TGTGCCAGCAGCGCGGACAGGGTTAAGCCTGAAGCTTTCTTT. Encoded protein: CASSADRVKPEAFF.

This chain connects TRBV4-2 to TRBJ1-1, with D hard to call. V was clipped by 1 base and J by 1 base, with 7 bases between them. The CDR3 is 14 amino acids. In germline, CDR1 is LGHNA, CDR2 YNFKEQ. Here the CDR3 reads CASSQGGKNTEAFF. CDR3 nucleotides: TGTGCCAGCAGCCAAGGTGGCAAGAACACTGAAGCTTTCTTT.

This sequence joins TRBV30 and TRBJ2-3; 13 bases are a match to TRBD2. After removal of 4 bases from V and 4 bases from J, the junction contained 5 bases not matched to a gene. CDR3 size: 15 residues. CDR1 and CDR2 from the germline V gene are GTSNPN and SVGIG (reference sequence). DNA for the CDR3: TGTGCCTGGAACCAACTAGCGGGGGGGGCAGATACGCAGTATTTT. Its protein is CAWNQLAGGADTQYF.

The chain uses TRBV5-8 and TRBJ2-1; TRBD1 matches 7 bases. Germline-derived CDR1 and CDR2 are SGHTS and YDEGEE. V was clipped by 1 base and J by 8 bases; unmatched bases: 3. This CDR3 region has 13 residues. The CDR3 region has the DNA TGTGCCAGCAGCTTGACAGGGGTGGATGAGCAGTTCTTC. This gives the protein CASSLTGVDEQFF.

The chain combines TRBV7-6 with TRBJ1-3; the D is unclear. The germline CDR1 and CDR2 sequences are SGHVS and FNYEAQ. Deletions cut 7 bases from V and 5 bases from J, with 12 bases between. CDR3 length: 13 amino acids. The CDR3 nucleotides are TGTGCCAGCACCCTAGGAGGACGAAACACCATATATTTT. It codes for CASTLGGRNTIYF.

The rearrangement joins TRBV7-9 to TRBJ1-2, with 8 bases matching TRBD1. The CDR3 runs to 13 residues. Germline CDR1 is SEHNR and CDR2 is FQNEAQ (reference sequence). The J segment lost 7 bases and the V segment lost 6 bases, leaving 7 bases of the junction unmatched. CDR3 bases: TGTGCCAGCAGAGGGACAGGTCCGGGTGGCTACACCTTC. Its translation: CASRGTGPGGYTF.

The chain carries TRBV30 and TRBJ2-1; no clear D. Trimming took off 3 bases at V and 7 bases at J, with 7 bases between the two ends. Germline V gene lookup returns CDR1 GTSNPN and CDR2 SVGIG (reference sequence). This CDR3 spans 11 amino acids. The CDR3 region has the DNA TGTGCCTGGAGAAGGGCGAATGAGCAGTTCTTC. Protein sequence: CAWRRANEQFF.

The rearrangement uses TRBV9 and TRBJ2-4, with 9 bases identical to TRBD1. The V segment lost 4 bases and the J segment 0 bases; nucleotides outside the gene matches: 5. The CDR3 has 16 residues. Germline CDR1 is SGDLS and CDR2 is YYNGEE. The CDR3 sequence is CASSKEGQGAKNIQYF. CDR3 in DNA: TGTGCCAGCAGCAAAGAGGGACAGGGAGCCAAAAACATTCAGTACTTC.

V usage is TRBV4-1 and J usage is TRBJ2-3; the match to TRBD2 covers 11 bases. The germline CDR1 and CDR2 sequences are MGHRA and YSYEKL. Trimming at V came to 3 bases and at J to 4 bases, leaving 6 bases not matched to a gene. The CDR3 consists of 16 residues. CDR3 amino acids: CASSQDSGGASDTQYF. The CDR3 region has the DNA TGCGCCAGCAGCCAGGATAGCGGGGGGGCATCAGATACGCAGTATTTT.

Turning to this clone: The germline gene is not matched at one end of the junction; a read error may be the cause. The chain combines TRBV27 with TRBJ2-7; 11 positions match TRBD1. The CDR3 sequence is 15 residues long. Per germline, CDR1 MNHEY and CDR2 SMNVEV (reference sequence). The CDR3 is CASSYRTGGSHEQYF. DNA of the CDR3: TGTGCCAGCAGTTATCGGACAGGGGGCTCCCACGAGCAGTACTTC.

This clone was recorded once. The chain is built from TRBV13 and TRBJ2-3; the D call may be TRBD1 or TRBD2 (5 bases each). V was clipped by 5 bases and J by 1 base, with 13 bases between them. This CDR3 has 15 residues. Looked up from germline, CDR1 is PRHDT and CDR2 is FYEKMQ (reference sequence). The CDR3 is CASSGGTVRTDTQYF. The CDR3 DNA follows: TGTGCCAGCAGCGGTGGGACGGTCCGCACAGATACGCAGTATTTT.

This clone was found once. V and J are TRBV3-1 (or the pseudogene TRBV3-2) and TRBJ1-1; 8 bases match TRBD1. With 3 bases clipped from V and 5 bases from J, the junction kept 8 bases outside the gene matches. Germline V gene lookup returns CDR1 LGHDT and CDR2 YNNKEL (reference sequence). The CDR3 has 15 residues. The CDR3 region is CASSQAQGAWTEAFF. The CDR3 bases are TGTGCCAGCAGCCAGGCGCAGGGGGCATGGACTGAAGCTTTCTTT.

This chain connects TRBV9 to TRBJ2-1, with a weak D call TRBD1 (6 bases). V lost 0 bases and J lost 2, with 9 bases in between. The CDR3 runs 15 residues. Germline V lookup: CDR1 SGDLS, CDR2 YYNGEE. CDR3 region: CASSVAGAPYNEQFF. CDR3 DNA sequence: TGTGCCAGCAGCGTAGCAGGGGCCCCCTACAATGAGCAGTTCTTC. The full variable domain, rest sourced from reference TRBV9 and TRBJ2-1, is DSGVTQTPKHLITATGQRVTLRCSPRSGDLSVYWYQQSLDQGLQFLIQYYNGEERAKGNILERFSAQQFPDLHSELNLSSLELGDSALYFCASSVAGAPYNEQFFGPGTRLTVL.

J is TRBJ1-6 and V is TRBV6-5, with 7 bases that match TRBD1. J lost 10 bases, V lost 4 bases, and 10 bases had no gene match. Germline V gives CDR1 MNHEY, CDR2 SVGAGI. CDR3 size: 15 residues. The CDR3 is CASSLGRQGLSPLHF. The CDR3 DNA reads TGTGCCAGCAGTTTGGGTCGACAGGGTCTGTCACCCCTCCACTTT.

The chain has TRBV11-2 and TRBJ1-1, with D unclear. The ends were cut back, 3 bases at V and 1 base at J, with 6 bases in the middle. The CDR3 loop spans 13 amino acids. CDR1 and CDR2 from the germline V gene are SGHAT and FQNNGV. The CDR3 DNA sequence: TGTGCCAGCAGCTTTCCGGCGAACACTGAAGCTTTCTTT. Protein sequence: CASSFPANTEAFF.